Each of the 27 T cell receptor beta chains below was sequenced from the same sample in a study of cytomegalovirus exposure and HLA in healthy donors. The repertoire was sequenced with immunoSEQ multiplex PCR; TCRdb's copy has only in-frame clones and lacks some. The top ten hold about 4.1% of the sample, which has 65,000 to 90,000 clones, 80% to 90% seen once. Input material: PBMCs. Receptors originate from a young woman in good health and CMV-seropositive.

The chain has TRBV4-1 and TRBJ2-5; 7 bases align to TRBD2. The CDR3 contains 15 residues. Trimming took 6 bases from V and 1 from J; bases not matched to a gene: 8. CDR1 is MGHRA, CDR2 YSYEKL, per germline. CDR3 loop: CASRRTSVGQETQYF. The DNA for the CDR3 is TGCGCCAGCAGACGTACTAGCGTGGGCCAAGAGACCCAGTACTTC.

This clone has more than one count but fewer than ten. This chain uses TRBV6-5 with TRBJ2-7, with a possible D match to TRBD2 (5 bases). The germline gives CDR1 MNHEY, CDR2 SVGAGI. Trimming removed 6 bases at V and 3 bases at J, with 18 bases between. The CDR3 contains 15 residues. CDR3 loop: CASSQSPDGLYEQYF. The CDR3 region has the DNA TGTGCCAGCAGCCAATCTCCGGACGGACTCTACGAGCAGTACTTC.

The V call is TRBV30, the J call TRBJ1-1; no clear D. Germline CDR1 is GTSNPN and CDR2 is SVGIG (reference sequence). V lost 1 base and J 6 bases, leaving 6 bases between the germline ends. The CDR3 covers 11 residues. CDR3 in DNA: TGTGCCTGGAGTGGTGGAGCTGAAGCTTTCTTT. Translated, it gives CAWSGGAEAFF.

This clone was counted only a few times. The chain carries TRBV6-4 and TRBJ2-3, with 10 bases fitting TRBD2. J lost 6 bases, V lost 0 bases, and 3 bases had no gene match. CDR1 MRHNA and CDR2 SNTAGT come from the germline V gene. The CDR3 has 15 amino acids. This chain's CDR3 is CASSDSLAGSDTQYF. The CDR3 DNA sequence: TGTGCCAGCAGTGACTCACTAGCGGGGAGCGATACGCAGTATTTT.

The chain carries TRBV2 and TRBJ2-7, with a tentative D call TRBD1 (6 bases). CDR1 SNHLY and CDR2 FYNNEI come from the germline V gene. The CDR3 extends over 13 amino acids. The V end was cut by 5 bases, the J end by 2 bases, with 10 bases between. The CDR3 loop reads CASSRSGAYEQYF. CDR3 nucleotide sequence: TGTGCCAGCAGTCGGTCAGGGGCCTACGAGCAGTACTTC.

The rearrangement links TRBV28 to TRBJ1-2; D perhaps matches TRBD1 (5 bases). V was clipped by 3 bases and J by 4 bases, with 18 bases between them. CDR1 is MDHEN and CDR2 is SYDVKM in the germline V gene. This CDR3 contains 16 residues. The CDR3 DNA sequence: TGTGCCAGCAGTTTTCCGGGACGGACTAGTCGCTATGGCTACACCTTC. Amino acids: CASSFPGRTSRYGYTF.

CDR3 protein: CASSPLPDRAITYEQYF. The CDR3 DNA follows: TGTGCCAGCTCACCACTTCCAGACAGGGCTATCACCTACGAGCAGTACTTC. V is TRBV18 and J is TRBJ2-7; 7 bases are a match to TRBD1. V lost 1 base to trimming and J lost 2 bases; unmatched junction nucleotides: 11. The length of the CDR3 is 17 residues. From germline, CDR1 is KGHSH and CDR2 LQKENI.

The CDR3 region has the DNA TGTGCCAGCAGCTTGGGGGGAGACGGGAGGCTCTATGGCTACACCTTC. Translating it yields CASSLGGDGRLYGYTF. V gene TRBV5-5 combines with J gene TRBJ1-2; D gene ambiguous. The germline V gene has CDR1 SGHKS and CDR2 YYEKEE (reference sequence). The CDR3 runs to 16 residues. V dropped 0 bases and J dropped 4 bases, with 16 bases sitting between them.

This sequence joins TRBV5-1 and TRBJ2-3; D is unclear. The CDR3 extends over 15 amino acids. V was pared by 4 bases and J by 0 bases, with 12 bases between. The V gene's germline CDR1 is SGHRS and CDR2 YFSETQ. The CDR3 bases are TGCGCCAGCAGCGTCTCTTGGCCGAGCACAGATACGCAGTATTTT. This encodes CASSVSWPSTDTQYF.

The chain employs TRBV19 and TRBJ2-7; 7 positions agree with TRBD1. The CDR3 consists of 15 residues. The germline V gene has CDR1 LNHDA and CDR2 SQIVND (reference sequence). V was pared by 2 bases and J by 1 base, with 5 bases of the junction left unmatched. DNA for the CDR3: TGTGCCAGTAGTATATCCGAGACAGGGTCCTACGAGCAGTACTTC. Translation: CASSISETGSYEQYF. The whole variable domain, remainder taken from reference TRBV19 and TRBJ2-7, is DGGITQSPKYLFRKEGQNVTLSCEQNLNHDAMYWYRQDPGQGLRLIYYSQIVNDFQKGDIAEGYSVSREKKESFPLTVTSAQKNPTAFYLCASSISETGSYEQYFGPGTRLTVT.

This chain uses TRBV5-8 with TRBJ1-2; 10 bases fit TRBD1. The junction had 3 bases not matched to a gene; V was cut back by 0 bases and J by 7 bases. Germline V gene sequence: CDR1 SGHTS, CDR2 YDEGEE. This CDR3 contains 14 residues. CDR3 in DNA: TGTGCCAGCAGCTTGGGGGACAGGGGTTTTGGCTACACCTTC. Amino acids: CASSLGDRGFGYTF.

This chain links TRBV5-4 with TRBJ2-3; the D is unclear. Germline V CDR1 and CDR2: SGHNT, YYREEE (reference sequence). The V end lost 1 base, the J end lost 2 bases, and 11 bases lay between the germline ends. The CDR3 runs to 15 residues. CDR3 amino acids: CASSLTTQNTDTQYF. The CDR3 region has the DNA TGTGCCAGCAGCTTGACTACCCAGAACACAGATACGCAGTATTTT.

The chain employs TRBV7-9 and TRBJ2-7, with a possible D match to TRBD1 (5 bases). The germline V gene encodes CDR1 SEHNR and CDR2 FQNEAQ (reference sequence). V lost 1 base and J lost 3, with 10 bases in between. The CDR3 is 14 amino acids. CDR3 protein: CASSLVDSDYEQYF. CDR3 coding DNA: TGTGCCAGCAGCTTAGTAGACAGCGACTACGAGCAGTACTTC. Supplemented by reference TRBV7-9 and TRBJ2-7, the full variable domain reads DTGVSQNPRHKITKRGQNVTFRCDPISEHNRLYWYRQTLGQGPEFLTYFQNEAQLEKSRLLSDRFSAERPKGSFSTLEIQRTEQGDSAMYLCASSLVDSDYEQYFGPGTRLTVT.

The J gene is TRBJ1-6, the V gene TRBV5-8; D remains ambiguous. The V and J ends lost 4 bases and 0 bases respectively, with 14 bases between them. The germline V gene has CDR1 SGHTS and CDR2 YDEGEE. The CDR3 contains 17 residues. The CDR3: CASSRLDSSSYNSPLHF. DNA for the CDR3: TGTGCCAGCAGCAGATTAGACTCTAGCTCCTATAATTCACCCCTCCACTTT.

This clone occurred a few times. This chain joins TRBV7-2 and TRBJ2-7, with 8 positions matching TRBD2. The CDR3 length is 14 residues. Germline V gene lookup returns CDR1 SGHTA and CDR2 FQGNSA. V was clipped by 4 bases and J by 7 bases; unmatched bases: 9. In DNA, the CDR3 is TGTGCCAGCAGCTCCCAGGGACTAGTACGGGAGCAGTACTTC. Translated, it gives CASSSQGLVREQYF.

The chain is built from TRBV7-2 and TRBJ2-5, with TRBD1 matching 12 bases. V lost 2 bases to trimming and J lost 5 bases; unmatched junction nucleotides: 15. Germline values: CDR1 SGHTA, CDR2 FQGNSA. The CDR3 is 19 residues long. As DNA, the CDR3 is TGTGCCAGCAGCTTAATTGCGCTTTGGGGACAGGGGGCGCCGGAGACCCAGTACTTC. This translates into CASSLIALWGQGAPETQYF. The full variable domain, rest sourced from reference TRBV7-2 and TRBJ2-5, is GAGVSQSPSNKVTEKGKDVELRCDPISGHTALYWYRQSLGQGLEFLIYFQGNSAPDKSGLPSDRFSAERTGGSVSTLTIQRTQQEDSAVYLCASSLIALWGQGAPETQYFGPGTRLLVL.

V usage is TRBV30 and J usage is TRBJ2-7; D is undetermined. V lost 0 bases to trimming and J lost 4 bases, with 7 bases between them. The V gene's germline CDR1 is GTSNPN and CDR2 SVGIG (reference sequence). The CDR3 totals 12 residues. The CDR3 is CAWSVISYEQYF. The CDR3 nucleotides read TGTGCCTGGAGTGTAATATCGTACGAGCAGTACTTC.

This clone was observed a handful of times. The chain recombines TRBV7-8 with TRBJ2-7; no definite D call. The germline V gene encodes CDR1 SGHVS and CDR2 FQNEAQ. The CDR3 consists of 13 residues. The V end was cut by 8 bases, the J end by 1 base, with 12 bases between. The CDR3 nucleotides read TGTGCCAGCGGAGCCACCGCATCCTACGAGCAGTACTTC. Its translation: CASGATASYEQYF.

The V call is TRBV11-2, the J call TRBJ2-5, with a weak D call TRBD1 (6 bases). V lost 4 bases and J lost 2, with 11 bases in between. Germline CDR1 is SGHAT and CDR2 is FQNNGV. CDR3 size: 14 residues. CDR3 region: CASSSPGQQETQYF. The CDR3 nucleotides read TGTGCCAGCAGCTCACCGGGACAACAAGAGACCCAGTACTTC.

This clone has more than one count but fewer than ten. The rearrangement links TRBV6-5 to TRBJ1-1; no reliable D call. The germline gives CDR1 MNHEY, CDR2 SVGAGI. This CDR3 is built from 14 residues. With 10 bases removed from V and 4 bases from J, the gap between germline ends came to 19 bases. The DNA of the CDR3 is TGTGCCACCCAGAAACGCGGAAGTAGCACTGAAGCTTTCTTT. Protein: CATQKRGSSTEAFF.

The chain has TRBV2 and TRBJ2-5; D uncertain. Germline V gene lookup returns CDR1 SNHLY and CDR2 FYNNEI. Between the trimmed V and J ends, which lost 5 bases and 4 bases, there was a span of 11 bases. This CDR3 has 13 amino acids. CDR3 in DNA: TGTGCCAGCAGTTTTGAGTCACGAGAGACCCAGTACTTC. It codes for CASSFESRETQYF. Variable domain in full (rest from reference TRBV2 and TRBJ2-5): EPEVTQTPSHQVTQMGQEVILRCVPISNHLYFYWYRQILGQKVEFLVSFYNNEISEKSEIFDDQFSVERPDGSNFTLKIRSTKLEDSAMYFCASSFESRETQYFGPGTRLLVL.

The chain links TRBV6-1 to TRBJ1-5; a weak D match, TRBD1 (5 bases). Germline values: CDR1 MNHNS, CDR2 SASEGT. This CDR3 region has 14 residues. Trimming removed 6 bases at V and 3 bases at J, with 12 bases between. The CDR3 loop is CASRNQGINQPQHF. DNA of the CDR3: TGTGCCAGCAGGAACCAGGGAATCAATCAGCCCCAGCATTTT.

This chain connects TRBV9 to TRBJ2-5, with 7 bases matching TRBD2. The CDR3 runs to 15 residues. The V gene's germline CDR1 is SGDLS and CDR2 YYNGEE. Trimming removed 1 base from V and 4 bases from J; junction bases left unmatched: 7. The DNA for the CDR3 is TGTGCCAGCAGCGTAACCCTAAGGGAGGGAGAGACCCAGTACTTC. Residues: CASSVTLREGETQYF.

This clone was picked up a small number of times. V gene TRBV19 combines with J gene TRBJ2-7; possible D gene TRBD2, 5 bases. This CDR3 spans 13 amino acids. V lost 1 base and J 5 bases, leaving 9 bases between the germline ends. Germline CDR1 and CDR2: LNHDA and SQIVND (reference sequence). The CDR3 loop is CASSIAGFDEQYF. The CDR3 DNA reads TGTGCCAGTAGTATAGCGGGGTTTGACGAGCAGTACTTC.

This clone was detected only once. DNA of the CDR3: TGTGCCAGCAGTTCGGACAGCATCTATGGCTACACCTTC. Amino acids: CASSSDSIYGYTF. The J gene is TRBJ1-2, the V gene TRBV6-6, with D maybe TRBD1 (6 bases). Trimming shortened V by 4 bases and J by 4 bases, and 10 bases separated the two germline ends. The CDR3 length is 13 residues. The germline gives CDR1 MNHNY, CDR2 SVGAGI (reference sequence).

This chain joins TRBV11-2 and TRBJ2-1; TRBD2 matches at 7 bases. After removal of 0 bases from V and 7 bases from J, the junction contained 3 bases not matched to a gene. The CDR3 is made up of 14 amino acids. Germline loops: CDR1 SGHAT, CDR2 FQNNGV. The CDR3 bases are TGTGCCAGCAGCTTAGAGGCTAGCGGTAATGAGCAGTTCTTC. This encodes CASSLEASGNEQFF. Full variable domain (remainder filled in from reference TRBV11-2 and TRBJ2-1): EAGVAQSPRYKIIEKRQSVAFWCNPISGHATLYWYQQILGQGPKLLIQFQNNGVVDDSQLPKDRFSAERLKGVDSTLKIQPAKLEDSAVYLCASSLEASGNEQFFGPGTRLTVL.

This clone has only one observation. As DNA, the CDR3 is TGTGCCAGCAGTGAAGCTTCGGGTGGGGGGGACGAGCAGTACTTC. This sequence encodes CASSEASGGGDEQYF. The chain links TRBV6-1 to TRBJ2-7, with 7 bases aligning to TRBD2. Germline V gene sequence: CDR1 MNHNS, CDR2 SASEGT. V was clipped by 0 bases and J by 5 bases; unmatched bases: 7. CDR3 length equals 15 residues.